The 3 T cell receptor beta chains below come from one sample, sequenced in a study of T cells in Graves' hyperthyroidism and ophthalmopathy. What was amplified from RNA transcripts were TCR beta CDR3 regions. HTBI primers were used for first-round RT-PCR of the TCR CDR3. In TCRdb, the multiplex PCR reads were re-called with MiXCR into one record per CDR3 protein. This sample has about 510,000 distinct CDR3 sequences, with 40% to 50% found just once. Sequences were obtained from peripheral blood or thyroid tissue (not recorded which). These receptors were taken from an adult woman with Graves' disease, either hyperthyroidism or ophthalmopathy (not recorded which).

This chain links TRBV4-2 with TRBJ2-2, with D possibly being TRBD2 (5 bases). Trimming stripped 1 base from V and 6 bases from J, with 18 bases between. CDR3 length equals 17 residues. Germline V gene lookup returns CDR1 LGHNA and CDR2 YNFKEQ. The CDR3 loop reads CASSQGQAEPTSGELFF. The CDR3 DNA follows: TGTGCCAGCAGCCAAGGTCAAGCGGAACCCACCTCCGGGGAGCTGTTTTTT.

This clonotype was found many times. The DNA for the CDR3 is TGCAGTGCTAGAGATTCCCGATCCCAAGAGACCCAGTACTTC. It yields the protein CSARDSRSQETQYF. The chain recombines TRBV20-1 with TRBJ2-5; D remains ambiguous. Per the germline V gene, CDR1 is DFQATT and CDR2 is SNEGSKA (reference sequence). V was trimmed by 0 bases and J by 1 base, leaving 9 bases between them. The length of the CDR3 is 14 residues.

V gene TRBV2 combines with J gene TRBJ1-1; no definite D call. Germline CDR1 reads SNHLY; CDR2 reads FYNNEI. The ends were cut back, 2 bases at V and 6 bases at J, with 7 bases in the middle. CDR3 length equals 12 residues. As DNA, the CDR3 is TGTGCCAGCAGTGAATTGAGTCCTGAAGCTTTCTTT. Translating it yields CASSELSPEAFF.